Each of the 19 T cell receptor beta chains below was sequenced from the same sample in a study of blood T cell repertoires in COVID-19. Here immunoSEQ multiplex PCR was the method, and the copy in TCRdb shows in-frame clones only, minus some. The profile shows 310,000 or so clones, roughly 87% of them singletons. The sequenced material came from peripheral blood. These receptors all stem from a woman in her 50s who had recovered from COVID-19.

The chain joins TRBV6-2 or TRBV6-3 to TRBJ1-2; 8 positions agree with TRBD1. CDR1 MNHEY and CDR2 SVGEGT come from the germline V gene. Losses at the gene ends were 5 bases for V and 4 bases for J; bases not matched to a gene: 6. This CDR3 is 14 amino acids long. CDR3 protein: CASSPFQGAYGYTF. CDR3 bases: TGTGCCAGCAGTCCCTTTCAGGGGGCCTATGGCTACACCTTC.

Here the CDR3 reads CASSSTGVAYEQYF. The CDR3 coding sequence is TGTGCCAGCAGCTCGACAGGAGTCGCCTACGAGCAGTACTTC. This chain uses TRBV7-2 with TRBJ2-7; tentatively, D is TRBD1 (6 bases). CDR1 and CDR2 from the germline V gene are SGHTA and FQGNSA. The CDR3 has 14 residues. V was cut by 4 bases and J by 2 bases, with 12 bases left in between.

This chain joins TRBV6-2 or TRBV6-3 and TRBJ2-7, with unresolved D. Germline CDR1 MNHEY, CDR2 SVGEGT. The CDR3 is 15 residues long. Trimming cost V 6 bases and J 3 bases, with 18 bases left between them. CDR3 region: CASSRTLSVNYEQYF. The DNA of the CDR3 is TGTGCCAGCAGCCGCACTCTATCGGTCAACTACGAGCAGTACTTC.

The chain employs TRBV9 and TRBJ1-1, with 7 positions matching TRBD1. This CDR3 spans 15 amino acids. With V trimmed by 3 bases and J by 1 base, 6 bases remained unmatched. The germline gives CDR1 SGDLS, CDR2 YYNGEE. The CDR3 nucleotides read TGTGCCAGCAGCGCCGCCGGGACAGCGAACACTGAAGCTTTCTTT. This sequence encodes CASSAAGTANTEAFF. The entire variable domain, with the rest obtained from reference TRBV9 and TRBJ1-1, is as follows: DSGVTQTPKHLITATGQRVTLRCSPRSGDLSVYWYQQSLDQGLQFLIQYYNGEERAKGNILERFSAQQFPDLHSELNLSSLELGDSALYFCASSAAGTANTEAFFGQGTRLTVV.

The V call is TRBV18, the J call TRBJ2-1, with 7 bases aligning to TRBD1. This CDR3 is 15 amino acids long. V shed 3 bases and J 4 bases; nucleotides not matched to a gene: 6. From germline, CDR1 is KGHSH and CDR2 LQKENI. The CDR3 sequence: CASSPDYRGYNEQFF. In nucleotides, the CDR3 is TGTGCCAGCTCACCCGACTACAGGGGTTACAATGAGCAGTTCTTC.

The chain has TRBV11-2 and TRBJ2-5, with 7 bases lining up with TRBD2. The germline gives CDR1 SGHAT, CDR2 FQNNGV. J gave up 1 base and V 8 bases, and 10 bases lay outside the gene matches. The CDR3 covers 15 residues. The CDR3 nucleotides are TGTGCCAGCCAAGAGGGAGGGCTGGTCCAAGAGACCCAGTACTTC. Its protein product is CASQEGGLVQETQYF.

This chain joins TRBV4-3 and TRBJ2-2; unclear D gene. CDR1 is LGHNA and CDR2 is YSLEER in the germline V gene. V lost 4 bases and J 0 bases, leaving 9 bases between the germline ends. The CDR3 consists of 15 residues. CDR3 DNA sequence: TGCGCCAGCAGCCCCACTACTGCGAACACCGGGGAGCTGTTTTTT. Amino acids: CASSPTTANTGELFF.

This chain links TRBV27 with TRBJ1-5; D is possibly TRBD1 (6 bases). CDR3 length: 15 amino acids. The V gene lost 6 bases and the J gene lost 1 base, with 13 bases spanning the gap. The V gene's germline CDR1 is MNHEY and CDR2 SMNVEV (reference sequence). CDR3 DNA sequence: TGTGCCAGCAGCCTGGACAGCCAGAGCAATCAGCCCCAGCATTTT. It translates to CASSLDSQSNQPQHF.

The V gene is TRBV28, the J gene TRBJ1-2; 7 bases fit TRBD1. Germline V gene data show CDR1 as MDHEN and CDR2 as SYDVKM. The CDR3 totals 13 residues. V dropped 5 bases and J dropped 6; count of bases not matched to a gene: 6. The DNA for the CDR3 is TGTGCCAGCAGTCGGGACAGCCGGGATGGCTACACCTTC. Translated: CASSRDSRDGYTF.

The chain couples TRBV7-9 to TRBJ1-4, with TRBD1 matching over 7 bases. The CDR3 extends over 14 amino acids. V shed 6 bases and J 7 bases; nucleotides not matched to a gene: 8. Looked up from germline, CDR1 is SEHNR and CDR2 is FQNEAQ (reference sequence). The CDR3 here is CASSLDRVFEKLFF. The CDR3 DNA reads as TGTGCCAGCAGTCTAGACAGGGTGTTTGAAAAACTGTTTTTT.

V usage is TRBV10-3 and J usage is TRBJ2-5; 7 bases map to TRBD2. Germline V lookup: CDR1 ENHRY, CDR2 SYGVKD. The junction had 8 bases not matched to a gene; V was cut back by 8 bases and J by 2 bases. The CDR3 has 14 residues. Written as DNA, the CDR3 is TGTGCCATCGGGGGGGAAACTAGACAAGAGACCCAGTACTTC. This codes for CAIGGETRQETQYF.

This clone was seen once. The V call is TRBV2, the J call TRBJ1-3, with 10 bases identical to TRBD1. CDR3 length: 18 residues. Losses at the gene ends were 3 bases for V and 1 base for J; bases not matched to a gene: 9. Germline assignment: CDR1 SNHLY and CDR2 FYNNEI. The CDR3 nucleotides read TGTGCCAGCAGTGACCGGACAGGGGGAACGGTGTCTGGAAACACCATATATTTT. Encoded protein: CASSDRTGGTVSGNTIYF.

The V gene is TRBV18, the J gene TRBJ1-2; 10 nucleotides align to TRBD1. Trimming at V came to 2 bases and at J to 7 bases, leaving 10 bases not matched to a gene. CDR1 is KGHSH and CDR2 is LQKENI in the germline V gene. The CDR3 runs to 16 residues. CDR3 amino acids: CASSPVTGGLSGGYTF. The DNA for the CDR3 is TGTGCCAGCTCACCAGTGACAGGGGGCTTATCGGGTGGCTACACCTTC.

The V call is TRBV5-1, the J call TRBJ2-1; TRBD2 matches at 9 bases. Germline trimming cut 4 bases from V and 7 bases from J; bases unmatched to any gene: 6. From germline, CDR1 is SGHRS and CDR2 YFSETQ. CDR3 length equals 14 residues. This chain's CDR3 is CASSPVAGGNEQFF. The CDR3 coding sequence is TGCGCCAGCAGCCCCGTTGCGGGAGGGAATGAGCAGTTCTTC. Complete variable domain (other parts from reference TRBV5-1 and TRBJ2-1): KAGVTQTPRYLIKTRGQQVTLSCSPISGHRSVSWYQQTPGQGLQFLFEYFSETQRNKGNFPGRFSGRQFSNSRSEMNVSTLELGDSALYLCASSPVAGGNEQFFGPGTRLTVL.

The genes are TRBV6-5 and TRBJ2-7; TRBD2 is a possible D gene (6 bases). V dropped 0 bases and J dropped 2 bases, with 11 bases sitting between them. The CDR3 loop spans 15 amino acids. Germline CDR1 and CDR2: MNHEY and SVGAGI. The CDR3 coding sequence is TGTGCCAGCAGTTACTCGCGGGACCCAGCCTACGAGCAGTACTTC. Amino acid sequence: CASSYSRDPAYEQYF.

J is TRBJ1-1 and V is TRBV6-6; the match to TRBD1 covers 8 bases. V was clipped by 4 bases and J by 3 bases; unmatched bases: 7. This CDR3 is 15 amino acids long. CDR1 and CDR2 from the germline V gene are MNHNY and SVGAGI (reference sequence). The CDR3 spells CASSSRQGRYTEAFF. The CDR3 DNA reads TGTGCCAGCAGTTCTAGACAGGGGCGGTACACTGAAGCTTTCTTT.

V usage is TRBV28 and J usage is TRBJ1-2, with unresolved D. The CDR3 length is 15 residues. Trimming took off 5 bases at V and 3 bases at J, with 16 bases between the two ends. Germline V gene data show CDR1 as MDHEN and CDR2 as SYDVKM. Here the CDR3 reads CASSEILDFHYGYTF. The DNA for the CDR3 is TGTGCCAGCAGTGAGATCTTGGACTTCCACTATGGCTACACCTTC.

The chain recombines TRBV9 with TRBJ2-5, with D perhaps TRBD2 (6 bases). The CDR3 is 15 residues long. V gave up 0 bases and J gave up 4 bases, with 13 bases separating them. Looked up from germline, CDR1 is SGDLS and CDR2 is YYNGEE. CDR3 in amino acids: CASSVDPGEGETQYF. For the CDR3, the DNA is TGTGCCAGCAGCGTAGATCCGGGAGAGGGAGAGACCCAGTACTTC.

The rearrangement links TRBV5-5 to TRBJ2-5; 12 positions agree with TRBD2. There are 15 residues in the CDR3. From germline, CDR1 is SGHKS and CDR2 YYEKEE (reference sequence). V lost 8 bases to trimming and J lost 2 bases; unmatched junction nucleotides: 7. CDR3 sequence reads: CASIRTSGVQETQYF. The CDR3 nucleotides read TGTGCCAGTATCCGGACTAGCGGGGTTCAAGAGACCCAGTACTTC.